This TCR beta chain was profiled in a study of T cell responses to AZD1222 COVID-19 vaccine. Study-wide results and limits: Among AZD1222 vaccinees, only 5 to 7 were seropositive at baseline. After the peak T cell response, and only then, were repertoires sampled.

For this clone: Its antigen remains unknown.

V dropped 6 bases and J dropped 2 bases, with 15 bases sitting between them. CDR3 size: 15 residues. The germline V gene has CDR1 MNHNY and CDR2 SVGAGI (reference sequence). Some clones are missing from TCRdb's copy, which holds only in-frame ones; the method was immunoSEQ multiplex PCR. The sample shows roughly 180,000 clones, over 90% of them seen only once. V is TRBV6-6 and J is TRBJ2-3; D might be TRBD2 (6 bases). This TCR was sampled from an adult who received the AZD1222 COVID-19 vaccine. The source was peripheral blood, collected 28 days after the second AZD1222 dose. CDR3 sequence reads: CASSPLSGYTDTQYF. CDR3 DNA sequence: TGTGCCAGCAGCCCCCTGAGCGGGTACACAGATACGCAGTATTTT.